This paragraph covers one T cell receptor beta chain sequence. The sample is drawn from a study of PD-L1 blockade in urothelial cancer. Synthetic TCR analog templates were spiked into each PCR. Measured with immunoSEQ multiplex PCR; TCRdb has only the in-frame clones, and not every one. The sample holds about 84,000 clones, 82% seen once. J gave up 5 bases and V 3 bases, and 4 bases lay outside the gene matches. Germline V gene lookup returns CDR1 SGHTS and CDR2 YDEGEE. CDR3 length: 14 amino acids. The clonotype originates from a man in his 70s with urothelial cancer. This specimen was PBMCs, taken around atezolizumab (anti-PD-L1) treatment. The V and J genes are TRBV5-8 and TRBJ1-5; the match to TRBD1 covers 8 bases. Here the CDR3 reads CASSSGTGHQPQHF. DNA for the CDR3: TGTGCCAGCAGCTCGGGGACAGGTCATCAGCCCCAGCATTTT.